The rows below give T cell receptor beta chains drawn from one sample of a study of blood T cell repertoires in COVID-19. Sequencing used immunoSEQ multiplex PCR; TCRdb keeps in-frame clones, though not all of them. Counted here are around 160,000 clones, 70% to 90% occurring once; the ten biggest clones make up almost 1%. The sequenced sample consisted of peripheral blood. All receptors derive from a young man with acute or convalescent COVID-19. Both conserved end residues are part of each CDR3. Each record gives: clone size, D gene, CDR3 length, V gene, J gene, CDR3 protein, CDR3 DNA. The D gene is left open where the match is weak. Only part of the rows carry a size: once, few, many, or a class if the clone is expanded.

clone size: .
D gene: TRBD2
CDR3 length: 15
V gene: TRBV5-4
J gene: TRBJ2-7
CDR3 protein: CASGRLAGARWEQYF
CDR3 DNA: TGTGCCAGCGGGAGACTAGCGGGGGCACGTTGGGAGCAGTACTTC

clone size: .
D gene: TRBD1
CDR3 length: 15
V gene: TRBV4-1
J gene: TRBJ1-5
CDR3 protein: CASSQEPGQGQPQHF
CDR3 DNA: TGCGCCAGCAGCCAAGAGCCCGGACAGGGTCAGCCCCAGCATTTT

clone size: .
D gene: .
CDR3 length: 14
V gene: TRBV25-1
J gene: TRBJ1-2
CDR3 protein: CASSVGQLNYGYTF
CDR3 DNA: TGTGCCAGCAGTGTTGGACAGCTTAACTATGGCTACACCTTC

clone size: .
D gene: TRBD2
CDR3 length: 14
V gene: TRBV10-2
J gene: TRBJ2-5
CDR3 protein: CASRGGGASETQYF
CDR3 DNA: TGCGCCAGCAGGGGCGGGGGGGCTTCGGAGACCCAGTACTTC

clone size: .
D gene: TRBD1
CDR3 length: 14
V gene: TRBV9
J gene: TRBJ2-7
CDR3 protein: CASSVGDRDLEQYF
CDR3 DNA: TGTGCCAGCAGCGTAGGGGACAGGGACCTCGAGCAGTACTTC

clone size: .
D gene: .
CDR3 length: 13
V gene: TRBV7-8
J gene: TRBJ1-1
CDR3 protein: CASSLYGDTEAFF
CDR3 DNA: TGTGCCAGCAGCTTATACGGTGACACTGAAGCTTTCTTT

clone size: .
D gene: .
CDR3 length: 13
V gene: TRBV25-1
J gene: TRBJ1-2
CDR3 protein: CASSELGRYGYTF
CDR3 DNA: TGTGCCAGCAGTGAATTGGGCCGCTATGGCTACACCTTC

clone size: .
D gene: TRBD1
CDR3 length: 15
V gene: TRBV5-5
J gene: TRBJ1-2
CDR3 protein: CASSPGQGILYGYTF
CDR3 DNA: TGTGCCAGCAGCCCGGGACAGGGGATTTTGTATGGCTACACCTTC

clone size: .
D gene: TRBD2
CDR3 length: 18
V gene: TRBV29-1
J gene: TRBJ2-1
CDR3 protein: CSVDGLAGGRSSYNEQFF
CDR3 DNA: TGCAGCGTTGACGGACTAGCGGGGGGTCGGAGCTCCTACAATGAGCAGTTCTTC

clone size: .
D gene: TRBD1
CDR3 length: 12
V gene: TRBV29-1
J gene: TRBJ1-2
CDR3 protein: CSVPGQYYGYTF
CDR3 DNA: TGCAGCGTTCCGGGACAGTACTATGGCTACACCTTC

clone size: .
D gene: .
CDR3 length: 12
V gene: TRBV29-1
J gene: TRBJ1-2
CDR3 protein: CSGNTGNYGYTF
CDR3 DNA: TGCAGCGGGAATACAGGGAACTATGGCTACACCTTC

clone size: once
D gene: .
CDR3 length: 15
V gene: TRBV5-1
J gene: TRBJ1-2
CDR3 protein: CASSLTGSGTRGYTF
CDR3 DNA: TGCGCCAGCAGCCTTACAGGGTCGGGAACAAGGGGCTACACCTTC

clone size: .
D gene: TRBD1
CDR3 length: 16
V gene: TRBV27
J gene: TRBJ1-1
CDR3 protein: CASSQPLQGLNTEAFF
CDR3 DNA: TGTGCCAGCAGTCAGCCGTTACAGGGGCTGAACACTGAAGCTTTCTTT

clone size: .
D gene: .
CDR3 length: 14
V gene: TRBV7-9
J gene: TRBJ1-2
CDR3 protein: CASSHEGGVYGYTF
CDR3 DNA: TGTGCCAGCAGCCATGAAGGCGGGGTCTATGGCTACACCTTC

clone size: .
D gene: TRBD1
CDR3 length: 17
V gene: TRBV19
J gene: TRBJ2-2
CDR3 protein: CASTPSWDRSNTGELFF
CDR3 DNA: TGTGCCAGTACCCCGTCATGGGACAGGTCGAACACCGGGGAGCTGTTTTTT

clone size: .
D gene: .
CDR3 length: 12
V gene: TRBV10-3
J gene: TRBJ2-7
CDR3 protein: CAISDSSYEQYF
CDR3 DNA: TGTGCCATCAGTGACAGCTCCTACGAGCAGTACTTC

clone size: .
D gene: TRBD2
CDR3 length: 15
V gene: TRBV5-1
J gene: TRBJ2-7
CDR3 protein: CATAGGASESHEQYF
CDR3 DNA: TGCGCCACCGCGGGGGGGGCCTCTGAATCCCACGAGCAGTACTTC

clone size: .
D gene: .
CDR3 length: 13
V gene: TRBV9
J gene: TRBJ2-5
CDR3 protein: CASSVTPGETQYF
CDR3 DNA: TGTGCCAGCAGCGTTACCCCGGGAGAGACCCAGTACTTC

clone size: .
D gene: .
CDR3 length: 14
V gene: TRBV21-1
J gene: TRBJ1-2
CDR3 protein: CASTPKGTNYGYTF
CDR3 DNA: TGTGCCAGCACCCCAAAGGGGACTAACTATGGCTACACCTTC

clone size: .
D gene: .
CDR3 length: 16
V gene: TRBV4-1
J gene: TRBJ1-3
CDR3 protein: CASSQGVQNSGNTIYF
CDR3 DNA: TGCGCCAGCAGCCAAGGGGTACAGAACTCTGGAAACACCATATATTTT

clone size: few
D gene: .
CDR3 length: 16
V gene: TRBV6-6
J gene: TRBJ1-3
CDR3 protein: CASSYSPGGSGNTIYF
CDR3 DNA: TGTGCCAGCAGTTACTCTCCAGGTGGATCTGGAAACACCATATATTTT

clone size: .
D gene: .
CDR3 length: 14
V gene: TRBV28
J gene: TRBJ2-4
CDR3 protein: CASSLGGTKNIQYF
CDR3 DNA: TGTGCCAGCAGTTTGGGGGGAACCAAAAACATTCAGTACTTC

clone size: .
D gene: .
CDR3 length: 15
V gene: TRBV4-2
J gene: TRBJ2-2
CDR3 protein: CASSKGQAEAGELFF
CDR3 DNA: TGTGCCAGCAGTAAAGGGCAGGCGGAGGCCGGGGAGCTGTTTTTT

clone size: .
D gene: TRBD2
CDR3 length: 15
V gene: TRBV12-5
J gene: TRBJ2-1
CDR3 protein: CASGIGTTSYNEQFF
CDR3 DNA: TGTGCTAGTGGTATCGGGACTACCTCCTACAATGAGCAGTTCTTC

clone size: .
D gene: TRBD1
CDR3 length: 14
V gene: TRBV6-6
J gene: TRBJ1-6
CDR3 protein: CASSKTGGDSPLHF
CDR3 DNA: TGTGCCAGCAGTAAGACAGGGGGAGATTCACCCCTCCACTTT

clone size: .
D gene: TRBD2
CDR3 length: 17
V gene: TRBV7-3
J gene: TRBJ2-5
CDR3 protein: CASSLTRGLAGVETQYF
CDR3 DNA: TGTGCCAGCAGCTTAACTAGAGGACTAGCGGGGGTAGAGACCCAGTACTTC

clone size: .
D gene: .
CDR3 length: 15
V gene: TRBV18
J gene: TRBJ2-3
CDR3 protein: CASSLSTGRTDTQYF
CDR3 DNA: TGTGCCAGCTCCCTCAGCACAGGTCGCACAGATACGCAGTATTTT

clone size: .
D gene: .
CDR3 length: 17
V gene: TRBV11-2
J gene: TRBJ2-3
CDR3 protein: CASSLVVTGLRTDTQYF
CDR3 DNA: TGTGCCAGCAGCTTAGTTGTGACAGGCCTTAGGACAGATACGCAGTATTTT

clone size: .
D gene: .
CDR3 length: 15
V gene: TRBV6-5
J gene: TRBJ1-3
CDR3 protein: CASSSNGYSGNTIYF
CDR3 DNA: TGTGCCAGCAGTTCCAACGGGTACTCTGGAAACACCATATATTTT

clone size: .
D gene: .
CDR3 length: 16
V gene: TRBV14
J gene: TRBJ1-1
CDR3 protein: CASSQDPWQMNTEAFF
CDR3 DNA: TGTGCCAGCAGCCAAGACCCTTGGCAGATGAACACTGAAGCTTTCTTT

clone size: .
D gene: TRBD1
CDR3 length: 14
V gene: TRBV30
J gene: TRBJ1-2
CDR3 protein: CAWSVYTGAGGYTF
CDR3 DNA: TGTGCCTGGAGTGTTTATACAGGGGCAGGAGGCTACACCTTC

clone size: .
D gene: .
CDR3 length: 16
V gene: TRBV3-1/TRBV3-2
J gene: TRBJ1-6
CDR3 protein: CASSQAPTTGGSPLHF
CDR3 DNA: TGTGCCAGCAGCCAAGCGCCTACGACAGGCGGCTCACCCCTCCACTTT

clone size: .
D gene: TRBD1
CDR3 length: 14
V gene: TRBV28
J gene: TRBJ1-5
CDR3 protein: CASSLTGSGQPQHF
CDR3 DNA: TGTGCCAGCAGCCTGACAGGGTCTGGTCAGCCCCAGCATTTT

clone size: .
D gene: .
CDR3 length: 14
V gene: TRBV7-9
J gene: TRBJ1-6
CDR3 protein: CASSLTDQNSPLHF
CDR3 DNA: TGTGCCAGCAGCTTGACAGATCAAAATTCACCCCTCCACTTT

clone size: .
D gene: TRBD1
CDR3 length: 16
V gene: TRBV6-4
J gene: TRBJ1-2
CDR3 protein: CASSVNPGQGASGYTF
CDR3 DNA: TGTGCCAGCAGTGTCAATCCCGGACAGGGGGCGAGCGGCTACACCTTC

clone size: few
D gene: TRBD1
CDR3 length: 15
V gene: TRBV27
J gene: TRBJ1-1
CDR3 protein: CASSPRQGPYTEAFF
CDR3 DNA: TGTGCCAGCAGTCCAAGACAGGGTCCTTACACTGAAGCTTTCTTT

clone size: .
D gene: .
CDR3 length: 11
V gene: TRBV29-1
J gene: TRBJ2-5
CDR3 protein: CSVGQQETQYF
CDR3 DNA: TGCAGCGTTGGACAGCAAGAGACCCAGTACTTC

clone size: .
D gene: .
CDR3 length: 14
V gene: TRBV29-1
J gene: TRBJ2-5
CDR3 protein: CSVEDDQPGETQYF
CDR3 DNA: TGCAGCGTTGAAGATGACCAGCCAGGAGAGACCCAGTACTTC

clone size: .
D gene: .
CDR3 length: 15
V gene: TRBV2
J gene: TRBJ2-5
CDR3 protein: CASSLLDSTRETQYF
CDR3 DNA: TGTGCCAGCAGTCTATTGGACTCGACTAGGGAGACCCAGTACTTC

clone size: .
D gene: .
CDR3 length: 15
V gene: TRBV5-4
J gene: TRBJ1-6
CDR3 protein: CASTLPGVPDSPLHF
CDR3 DNA: TGTGCCAGCACCCTACCCGGGGTGCCCGACTCACCCCTCCACTTT

clone size: .
D gene: TRBD1
CDR3 length: 13
V gene: TRBV30
J gene: TRBJ2-2
CDR3 protein: CASTGVNTGELFF
CDR3 DNA: TGTGCCTCGACAGGGGTGAACACCGGGGAGCTGTTTTTT

clone size: .
D gene: .
CDR3 length: 16
V gene: TRBV5-1
J gene: TRBJ2-1
CDR3 protein: CASSVGAQGRNNEQFF
CDR3 DNA: TGCGCCAGCAGCGTCGGGGCACAGGGGAGGAACAATGAGCAGTTCTTC

clone size: .
D gene: TRBD1
CDR3 length: 15
V gene: TRBV7-9
J gene: TRBJ1-1
CDR3 protein: CASSLETGGRTEAFF
CDR3 DNA: TGTGCCAGCAGCTTAGAGACAGGGGGCCGCACTGAAGCTTTCTTT

clone size: .
D gene: TRBD2
CDR3 length: 15
V gene: TRBV7-9
J gene: TRBJ2-5
CDR3 protein: CASSSLAGKWQTQYF
CDR3 DNA: TGTGCCAGCAGCTCGCTAGCGGGGAAGTGGCAGACCCAGTACTTC